This TCR beta chain was observed in a study of shared clonotypes between healthy human individuals. Looking at the study overall: Three plates were used per donor for CD4 naive, three for CD4 memory, two for CD8 naive and one for CD8 memory.

Sequencing was performed with immunoSEQ multiplex PCR; in TCRdb, only in-frame clones are kept and a portion is missing. The table has 2 million to 2.5 million clones, just under 95% seen once. Overall study results and limits: Researchers found naive subsets generally carried larger estimated richness than memory subsets.

As for this clone: Its antigen is currently unknown. Other DNA sequences in this specimen translate into the identical CDR3.

The J segment lost 3 bases and the V segment lost 0 bases, leaving 2 bases of the junction unmatched. Germline loops: CDR1 SGDLS, CDR2 YYNGEE. The CDR3 runs to 15 residues. It was CD45RO-negative cells, positively selected for CCR7, that made up naive CD8 cells, with terminally differentiated effector memory CD45RA+ cells excluded. The sample was naive CD8+ T cells sorted from blood. The chain has TRBV9 and TRBJ1-2; 10 nucleotides match TRBD1. The receptor comes from a man between 18 and 35 years old in good health. The CDR3 is CASSVGTGGDYGYTF. CDR3 coding DNA: TGTGCCAGCAGCGTAGGGACAGGGGGAGACTATGGCTACACCTTC.